The text below deals with one TCR beta chain. A second about 7 to 12 cycle PCR used barcoded and J-beta primers. One entry per CDR3 protein, called by TCRdb with MiXCR from the 5' RACE reads. Of over 950,000 distinct CDR3 sequences listed, about 51% are singletons. This entry comes from a study of blood T cells in healthy people across ages. The V gene lost 7 bases and the J gene lost 6 bases, with 13 bases spanning the gap. Germline lookup yields CDR1 SGHRS and CDR2 YFSETQ. This CDR3 comprises 12 residues. The V and J genes are TRBV5-1 and TRBJ1-1; D perhaps matches TRBD1 (6 bases). This TCR was sampled from a woman aged 55-69 years in good health. Sequencing was performed on blood. The CDR3 DNA sequence: TGCGCCAGCTGGGACATCGGGGCTGAAGCTTTCTTT. Translation: CASWDIGAEAFF.